Shown below are 14 T cell receptor beta chains from a single sample sequenced in a study of patients and donors after allogeneic stem cell transplantation. A single record per CDR3 protein comes from TCRdb applying MiXCR to the RT-PCR reads. The table includes about 160,000 distinct CDR3 sequences, approximately 22% detected once. The specimen was blood, either unsorted or a sorted T cell fraction (not recorded which). The source is a human donor who was either an allogeneic HSCT recipient or a stem cell or donor lymphocyte infusion donor (not recorded which). It is not recorded whose cells these are; they may come from a transplant donor.

This clonotype came up a few times. This sequence joins TRBV27 and TRBJ2-1, with a weak D call TRBD2 (6 bases). The CDR3 has 14 amino acids. Germline V gives CDR1 MNHEY, CDR2 SMNVEV (reference sequence). Trimming removed 5 bases from V and 8 bases from J, with 16 bases in between. The CDR3 sequence: CASSRDSRWYEQFF. The CDR3 DNA is TGTGCCAGCAGTCGGGACTCCAGATGGTATGAGCAGTTCTTC.

This clonotype showed up just a few times. V is TRBV27 and J is TRBJ1-4; maybe TRBD1 (5 bases). V was pared by 5 bases and J by 8 bases, with 24 bases between. In germline, CDR1 is MNHEY, CDR2 SMNVEV (reference sequence). The CDR3 sequence is 17 residues long. CDR3 bases: TGTGCCAGCAGTCCATTCCCGGGGCTTCCTCGGGCCGAAAAACTGTTTTTT. This translates into CASSPFPGLPRAEKLFF.

The genes are TRBV20-1 and TRBJ1-1, with D unclear. Germline CDR1 DFQATT, CDR2 SNEGSKA (reference sequence). Trimming left V 5 bases short and J 0 bases short, with 13 bases between. The CDR3 covers 14 residues. Here the CDR3 reads CSAGRRIMNTEAFF. CDR3 sequence (DNA): TGCAGTGCTGGGCGGCGGATAATGAACACTGAAGCTTTCTTT.

A few counts support this clonotype. The V call is TRBV12-3 or TRBV12-4, the J call TRBJ1-1; 8 bases are a match to TRBD1. The CDR3 is made up of 13 amino acids. With 7 bases clipped from V and 1 base from J, the junction kept 2 bases outside the gene matches. CDR3 coding DNA: TGTGCCAGCATCGGGACAGGGAACACTGAAGCTTTCTTT. This gives the protein CASIGTGNTEAFF.

The J gene is TRBJ2-6, the V gene TRBV10-3; D remains ambiguous. The CDR3 runs 13 residues. V shed 4 bases and J shed 4 bases, with 5 bases lying between them. Germline V CDR1 and CDR2: ENHRY, SYGVKD. The CDR3 loop reads CAISGTGANVLTF. Here the CDR3 DNA reads TGTGCCATCAGTGGGACCGGGGCCAACGTCCTGACTTTC.

This clonotype was counted once. This rearrangement joins TRBV20-1 to TRBJ2-7, with TRBD2 identical over 10 bases. Trimming at V came to 6 bases and at J to 3 bases, leaving 5 bases not matched to a gene. Germline assignment: CDR1 DFQATT and CDR2 SNEGSKA (reference sequence). The CDR3 consists of 13 residues. This CDR3 reads CSAGLAESYEQYF. CDR3 nucleotide sequence: TGCAGTGCCGGACTAGCGGAGAGCTACGAGCAGTACTTC.

In its sample, this clonotype was seen a few times. The V gene is TRBV10-3, the J gene TRBJ2-1; 8 positions agree with TRBD1. The CDR3 loop spans 16 amino acids. Germline V CDR1 and CDR2: ENHRY, SYGVKD. The ends lost 3 bases at V and 4 bases at J; junction bases unmatched: 8. The CDR3 region is CAISDQGASTYNEQFF. The CDR3 nucleotides read TGTGCCATCAGTGATCAGGGGGCGAGTACGTACAATGAGCAGTTCTTC.

J is TRBJ1-1 and V is TRBV27; D unresolved. The CDR3 length is 15 residues. The V end lost 5 bases, the J end lost 0 bases, and 13 bases lay between the germline ends. Germline V gene data show CDR1 as MNHEY and CDR2 as SMNVEV (reference sequence). CDR3 nucleotides: TGTGCCAGCAGTCGGGCAACAATCGTGAACACTGAAGCTTTCTTT. It specifies CASSRATIVNTEAFF.

V usage is TRBV19 and J usage is TRBJ1-4; 8 bases map to TRBD1. V lost 6 bases, J lost 6 bases, and 3 bases stayed unmatched. This CDR3 has 13 amino acids. The germline V gene has CDR1 LNHDA and CDR2 SQIVND (reference sequence). The CDR3 DNA reads as TGTGCCAGTAGACAGGGGGGAGATGAAAAACTGTTTTTT. Translating gives CASRQGGDEKLFF.

This clonotype was counted many times. The chain has TRBV5-1 and TRBJ1-2; no definite D call. Between the trimmed V and J ends, which lost 1 base and 2 bases, there was a span of 6 bases. The CDR3 spans 13 residues. The germline V gene encodes CDR1 SGHRS and CDR2 YFSETQ. The CDR3 nucleotides are TGCGCCAGCAGCTTGTGGATCAACTATGGCTACACCTTC. It codes for CASSLWINYGYTF.

This chain connects TRBV12-3 or TRBV12-4 to TRBJ2-3; tentatively, D is TRBD2 (5 bases). This CDR3 has 13 amino acids. V lost 8 bases and J 0 bases, leaving 9 bases between the germline ends. The CDR3 here is CASGWRSTDTQYF. CDR3 bases: TGTGCCAGCGGGTGGAGGAGCACAGATACGCAGTATTTT.

CDR3 sequence (DNA): TGTGCCAGCTCACTCCGAGCGGGTGATGAGCAGTTCTTC. Translated, it gives CASSLRAGDEQFF. The chain carries TRBV18 and TRBJ2-1, with a tentative D call TRBD2 (6 bases). The CDR3 length is 13 residues. The germline CDR1 and CDR2 sequences are KGHSH and LQKENI. Trimming shortened V by 4 bases and J by 8 bases, and 12 bases separated the two germline ends.

This clonotype was observed a handful of times. The genes are TRBV27 and TRBJ2-7, with D perhaps matching TRBD2 (5 bases). The germline V gene encodes CDR1 MNHEY and CDR2 SMNVEV (reference sequence). V was cut by 2 bases and J by 6 bases, with 14 bases left in between. The CDR3 runs to 14 residues. The CDR3, as DNA: TGTGCCAGCAGTTTAACGGACGGAGGTGCCGAGCAGTACTTC. This translates into CASSLTDGGAEQYF.

The chain combines TRBV20-1 with TRBJ1-5; 7 bases are shared with TRBD1. The germline gives CDR1 DFQATT, CDR2 SNEGSKA (reference sequence). The length of the CDR3 is 14 residues. J gave up 1 base and V 4 bases, and 4 bases lay outside the gene matches. Written as DNA, the CDR3 is TGCAGTGCTATACAGGGGCTGAGCAATCAGCCCCAGCATTTT. Its protein is CSAIQGLSNQPQHF.